A single TCR beta chain is shown here with its context. This clonotype came up a few times. It lacks a known antigen. It has no much larger one-base neighbor in the sample; base qualities were not kept. The data stem from a study of Graves' ophthalmopathy and Graves' hyperthyroidism (dated 2018 in TCRdb). For context, the study as a whole: Peripheral blood was collected at initial diagnosis, before any treatment. The study used TCR beta repertoire signatures to distinguish Graves' ophthalmopathy from Graves' hyperthyroidism and to predict progression to ophthalmopathy. In total, some 140 blood samples were TCR-sequenced: fewer than 50 ophthalmopathy, approximately 75 hyperthyroidism and some 17 hyperthyroidism-to-ophthalmopathy patients. A discovery set of 95 to 100 patients (around 40 ophthalmopathy, around 57 stable hyperthyroidism) was enrolled to explore V-J signatures distinguishing ophthalmopathy from hyperthyroidism. An independent validation cohort was composed of 18 hyperthyroidism patients and more than 15 patients who later progressed from hyperthyroidism to ophthalmopathy. T-cell repertoires of thyroid tissue and blood were compared in 5 or 6 hyperthyroidism patients. Once sampling was done, hyperthyroidism patients were given methimazole at a starting dose of 30 mg daily, while ophthalmopathy patients were given high-dose intravenous methylprednisolone. Here is what the overall study found, with its caveats: Most of the expanded thyroid clonotypes with a frequency above 0.001 were also detected in blood, and it was suggested that the thyroid immune response may be reflected by blood repertoires. In cross-validation, the 13-signature model distinguished ophthalmopathy from stable hyperthyroidism with roughly 90% sensitivity and around 81% specificity, and in the test set the corresponding values were roughly 80% and 76%. In validation, the model predicted ophthalmopathy progression with roughly 68% sensitivity and around 72% specificity; more than ten predicted patients were CT-confirmed with GO in a median of roughly 6.8 months. No statistical method was used to set the sample size in advance, and the investigators knew which group each participant was assigned to.

Ophthalmopathy patients had moderately to severely active disease, Clinical Activity Score of at least 3, NOSPECS grade of at least 4, and disease duration under 3 months. Patients with other autoimmune diseases, uncontrolled infections, pregnancy or lactation were excluded from the study. Clinical symptoms, serum thyroxine, TRAb, thyroid ultrasound and orbital computed tomography were used for diagnosis. Ficoll-Paque density gradient centrifugation was used to isolate PBMCs from around 9.1 ml of fresh peripheral blood. Trizol reagent was used to extract the total RNA, and its quality was then checked on an Agilent 2100 Bioanalyzer. Unmatched junction bases come to 7, with V trimmed by 6 bases and J by 0 bases. CDR1 and CDR2, looked up from the germline V gene, are MGHDK and SYGVNS. The CDR3 covers 16 residues, taking in both the cysteine and the phenylalanine. Kept here is only the CDR3 DNA, which spans 48 bases and is read in frame from base 1.

For repertoire sequencing, the TCR beta CDR3 regions were amplified from RNA transcripts. HTBI primers and the Qiagen OneStep RT-PCR kit were used in a first-round RT-PCR, which was followed by a second-round multiplex PCR, size selection and purification. Libraries were sequenced paired-end with 100 bp reads on an Illumina HiSeq2000. As for the original processing: SOAPnuke was used to process the reads, removing any read that contained adapters or uncalled bases, had a mean Phred below 15, or lacked an exact match to the constant primer or identifier. High-quality paired reads were merged with COPE v1.2.5. Each unique nucleotide sequence was defined as a clonotype, and clonotypes were aligned to IMGT TRB V, D and J references with MiTCR v1.1. Analysis was restricted to V-J combinations with a frequency above 0.0001, which covered 99% to 99.2% of repertoires. For each V-J combination, a TCR clonal expansion and chaos score was defined as the ratio of F50 clonal expansion to chaos observed in the TCRdist matrix. Welch's t-statistics and random forest were used to reduce the features to about a dozen V-J combinations, which were then used as input to a naive Bayes classifier. The similarity between thyroid and blood repertoires was quantified using the Morisita-Horn index. TCRdb handled the public reads itself, with Q25 trimming in fastp and clone calling in MiXCR, and kept productive beta chains. Identical CDR3 protein sequences are pooled into one entry, listed with their most common genes and DNA. TCRdb, not the original authors, processed these V and J calls. Here the sample has about 740,000 distinct CDR3 sequences; approximately 40% occur a single time. The ten largest account for 44% of the sample.

The chain links TRBV25-1 with TRBJ2-2, with 7 bases matching TRBD1. The clonotype originates from an adult man with Graves' ophthalmopathy. Input material: peripheral blood. The CDR3 region reads CASSVAGTANTGELFF. The sequenced DNA: TGTGCCAGCAGCGTAGCCGGGACAGCGAACACCGGGGAGCTGTTTTTT.